This TCR beta chain was recorded in a study of T cells in localized non-small cell lung cancer. Study-level results: Adjacent lung tissue had a median 57 of the top 100 clones found in the tumor. Because researchers sequenced only one region of the tumor, heterogeneity is still possible. Higher blood T cell density tracked longer overall survival. Uninvolved adjacent lung had higher T cell clonality than tumor and all other tissues.

The method was immunoSEQ multiplex PCR; TCRdb's version includes in-frame clones alone and lacks a portion of them. The data show just over 20,000 clones, around 85% seen once. Per germline, CDR1 MNHNS and CDR2 SASEGT. Trimming shortened V by 2 bases and J by 4 bases, and 9 bases separated the two germline ends. This CDR3 spans 14 amino acids. Remarks on this clone: Its antigen is not known.

This TCR came from a woman between 40 and 69 years old with stage II squamous cell lung carcinoma. The sequencing here drew on PBMCs, taken before any cancer treatment. V and J are TRBV6-1 and TRBJ2-1; unclear D gene. In DNA form, the CDR3 reads TGTGCCAGCAGTGAAACGGGTGCTTACAATGAGCAGTTCTTC. It yields the protein CASSETGAYNEQFF.